A selection of T cell receptor beta chains follows, all from one sample in a study of blood T cells in healthy people across ages. TCRdb reanalysed the 5' RACE reads using MiXCR and keeps one entry per CDR3 protein. The sample consists of roughly 720,000 distinct CDR3 sequences, roughly 53% of them appearing once. Input material: blood. These receptors were taken from a man aged 80 or over in good health. Both conserved end residues are part of each CDR3. D genes are given only for firm matches. Clone size appears in some rows only: once, few, many, or a class for an expanded clone.

15,TRBD1,TRBV27,TRBJ2-5,few,CASSATGTGRETQYF,TGTGCCAGCAGTGCTACTGGGACAGGGCGAGAGACCCAGTACTTC
13,TRBD2,TRBV7-2,TRBJ2-3,few,CASSRTSGDTQYF,TGTGCCAGCAGCAGGACTAGCGGAGATACGCAGTATTTT
16,NA,TRBV7-6,TRBJ1-1,NA,CASSLGGGFGSTEAFF,TGTGCCAGCAGCTTAGGCGGGGGATTTGGCTCAACTGAAGCTTTCTTT
12,NA,TRBV28,TRBJ2-7,once,CASNPDGVEQYF,TGTGCCAGCAACCCAGACGGGGTGGAGCAGTACTTC
14,NA,TRBV6-1,TRBJ1-4,NA,CASHTDRTNEKLFF,TGTGCCAGCCATACCGACAGAACTAATGAAAAACTGTTTTTT
19,TRBD1,TRBV3-1,TRBJ2-4,NA,CASSPRGSGQGAGYNEQYF,TGTGCCAGCAGCCCCAGGGGCTCGGGACAGGGGGCTGGCTACAATGAGCAGTACTTC
11,NA,TRBV24-1,TRBJ2-3,once,CATSLSGTQYF,TGTGCCACCAGTTTAAGTGGGACGCAGTATTTT
15,TRBD1,TRBV29-1,TRBJ2-1,NA,CSVDGGQGAYNEQFF,TGCAGCGTTGACGGGGGACAGGGGGCGTACAATGAGCAGTTCTTC
15,NA,TRBV18,TRBJ2-5,NA,CASSQDTTLRETQYF,TGTGCCAGCTCGCAGGACACAACCCTCCGGGAGACCCAGTACTTC
16,TRBD2,TRBV12-3/TRBV12-4,TRBJ2-1,NA,CASSRLAGGEGETQFF,TGTGCCAGCAGTCGATTAGCGGGAGGAGAGGGAGAGACCCAGTTCTTC
16,NA,TRBV5-1,TRBJ2-1,few,CASSLVGRERVNEQFF,TGCGCCAGCAGCTTGGTCGGGCGGGAAAGGGTGAATGAGCAGTTCTTC
13,NA,TRBV2,TRBJ1-4,NA,CASSAGVNEKLFF,TGTGCCAGCAGTGCCGGGGTTAATGAAAAACTGTTTTTT
16,TRBD1,TRBV10-3,TRBJ2-1,once,CAIRPDRGPSYNEQFF,TGTGCCATCAGACCGGACAGGGGGCCCTCCTACAATGAGCAGTTCTTC
13,TRBD2,TRBV5-1,TRBJ2-7,few,CATRATSAYEQYF,TGCGCCACCAGAGCAACTAGCGCGTACGAGCAGTACTTC
11,NA,TRBV27,TRBJ2-7,NA,CASGDTYEQYF,TGTGCCAGTGGGGACACCTACGAGCAGTACTTC
15,TRBD2,TRBV6-6,TRBJ2-7,few,CASSYSTSGSYEQYF,TGTGCCAGCAGTTACTCTACTAGCGGCTCCTACGAGCAGTACTTC
14,TRBD1,TRBV29-1,TRBJ2-1,NA,CSACTRQGAWEQFF,TGCAGCGCTTGTACGAGACAGGGGGCCTGGGAGCAGTTCTTC
14,NA,TRBV5-4,TRBJ2-7,NA,CASSLMREPYEQYF,TGTGCCAGCAGCTTGATGAGAGAACCTTACGAGCAGTACTTC
16,TRBD2,TRBV9,TRBJ2-5,NA,CASSVGTSFTQETQYF,TGTGCCAGCAGCGTAGGGACTAGCTTTACTCAAGAGACCCAGTACTTC
12,NA,TRBV29-1,TRBJ1-4,NA,CSGLMGDEKLFF,TGCAGCGGCTTAATGGGGGATGAAAAACTGTTTTTT
15,NA,TRBV9,TRBJ1-2,NA,CASSVTDRPVYGYTF,TGTGCCAGCAGCGTAACTGACAGGCCCGTCTATGGCTACACCTTC
13,NA,TRBV5-1,TRBJ2-1,NA,CASSRYGDHEQFF,TGCGCCAGCAGCCGGTATGGAGACCATGAGCAGTTCTTC
14,NA,TRBV10-3,TRBJ2-2,few,CAISFKPNTGELFF,TGTGCCATCAGTTTTAAACCGAACACCGGGGAGCTGTTTTTT
16,TRBD1,TRBV5-1,TRBJ2-1,few,CASSLGSGQGGNEQFF,TGCGCCAGCAGCTTGGGGTCGGGACAGGGGGGCAATGAGCAGTTCTTC
17,NA,TRBV27,TRBJ2-5,NA,CASSSIRDVLYQETQYF,TGTGCCAGCAGTTCAATCCGGGACGTACTGTACCAAGAGACCCAGTACTTC
18,TRBD2,TRBV5-1,TRBJ2-5,NA,CASGSQPGLAGEQETQYF,TGCGCCAGCGGATCCCAACCGGGACTAGCGGGAGAGCAAGAGACCCAGTACTTC
14,NA,TRBV10-3,TRBJ2-6,NA,CAISLKTGANVPTF,TGTGCCATTAGTCTAAAAACTGGGGCCAACGTCCCGACTTTC
15,NA,TRBV4-2,TRBJ2-7,NA,CASSQGSYGSYEQYF,TGTGCCAGCAGCCAGGGGTCATACGGATCCTACGAACAGTACTTC
15,TRBD2,TRBV6-2/TRBV6-3,TRBJ2-1,NA,CASSPAGTRVSEQFF,TGTGCCAGCAGCCCGGCCGGGACTAGGGTCTCTGAGCAGTTCTTC
14,NA,TRBV14,TRBJ2-1,NA,CASSLQRVWNEQFF,TGTGCCAGCAGCCTACAGCGGGTTTGGAATGAGCAGTTCTTC
14,NA,TRBV6-2/TRBV6-3,TRBJ2-1,NA,CASSYIRELNEQFF,TGTGCCAGCAGTTATATCCGGGAGCTCAATGAGCAGTTCTTC
14,NA,TRBV3-1,TRBJ2-7,few,CASSPRGSYNEQYF,TGTGCCAGCAGCCCCCGGGGGTCATACAATGAGCAGTACTTC
12,NA,TRBV6-6,TRBJ1-2,NA,CASSYSRDGYTF,TGTGCCAGCAGTTACTCCCGGGACGGCTACACCTTC
10,NA,TRBV29-1,TRBJ1-2,NA,CSAWTNGYTF,TGCAGCGCCTGGACAAATGGCTACACCTTC
15,NA,TRBV3-1,TRBJ2-1,NA,CASSHGSLSYNEQFF,TGTGCCAGCAGCCATGGGAGCCTCTCCTACAATGAGCAGTTCTTC
10,NA,TRBV29-1,TRBJ2-5,many,CSALQETQYF,TGCAGCGCCCTCCAAGAGACCCAGTACTTC
15,TRBD1,TRBV29-1,TRBJ2-5,NA,CSVQGGQGAQETQYF,TGCAGCGTTCAAGGCGGACAGGGGGCTCAAGAGACCCAGTACTTC
17,TRBD1,TRBV6-5,TRBJ1-1,NA,CASSYVTGLMRDTEAFF,TGTGCCAGCAGTTATGTGACAGGGTTGATGCGGGACACTGAAGCTTTCTTT
17,TRBD2,TRBV10-3,TRBJ2-3,NA,CAISESPSGDQHRYAYF,TGTGCCATCAGTGAGTCTCCTAGCGGGGACCAGCACAGATACGCGTATTTT
15,NA,TRBV13,TRBJ2-3,NA,CASSLDRITGGYAYF,TGTGCCAGCAGCTTAGACAGGATCACAGGTGGATACGCGTATTTT
10,NA,TRBV20-1,TRBJ2-3,NA,CSALFLSQYF,TGCAGTGCCCTATTTTTGTCGCAGTATTTT
16,TRBD1,TRBV20-1,TRBJ1-6,NA,CSARDRRGTGDRTLHF,TGCAGTGCTAGAGACCGGAGGGGGACAGGGGATCGAACCCTCCACTTT
15,TRBD1,TRBV7-9,TRBJ1-6,NA,CASSPRGQGKSPLHF,TGTGCCAGCAGCCCCCGGGGACAGGGGAAATCACCCCTCCACTTT
12,NA,TRBV7-2,TRBJ2-3,NA,CASSLRALYAYF,TGTGCCAGCAGCTTACGGGCCCTATACGCGTATTTT
18,NA,TRBV6-2/TRBV6-3,TRBJ2-1,NA,CASSSSPGTFPSYNEQFF,TGTGCCAGCAGTTCCAGTCCCGGGACCTTCCCCTCCTACAATGAGCAGTTCTTC
13,NA,TRBV3-1,TRBJ2-3,NA,CASSLPVTDTQYF,TGTGCCAGCAGCCTCCCGGTCACAGATACGCAGTATTTT
18,NA,TRBV7-2,TRBJ2-7,NA,CASSLGGAGQLRPYEQYF,TGTGCCAGCAGCTTAGGGGGGGCGGGACAACTAAGGCCCTACGAGCAGTACTTC
13,NA,TRBV13,TRBJ1-1,NA,CASSVKATREAFF,TGTGCCAGCAGCGTAAAGGCGACAAGGGAAGCTTTCTTT
14,TRBD2,TRBV29-1,TRBJ2-1,few,CSAASGYSSDEQFF,TGCAGCGCTGCTAGCGGATATTCAAGCGATGAGCAGTTCTTC
16,TRBD1,TRBV25-1,TRBJ2-5,few,CASSEPGQGASETQYF,TGTGCCAGCAGTGAACCGGGACAGGGGGCATCGGAGACCCAGTACTTC
14,TRBD1,TRBV29-1,TRBJ1-6,few,CSARTGGRNSPLHF,TGCAGCGCCAGGACAGGGGGCAGGAATTCACCCCTCCACTTT
13,TRBD2,TRBV2,TRBJ2-7,NA,CASGSGRSYEQYF,TGTGCCAGCGGTAGCGGGAGGAGCTACGAGCAGTACTTC
14,TRBD2,TRBV29-1,TRBJ2-5,NA,CSVDSGSARETQYF,TGCAGCGTAGATAGCGGGAGCGCTCGAGAGACCCAGTACTTC
15,TRBD1,TRBV3-1,TRBJ1-2,NA,CASSPKGQGNYGYTF,TGTGCCAGCAGCCCAAAGGGACAGGGGAACTATGGCTACACCTTC
12,NA,TRBV10-2,TRBJ1-2,NA,CASSGPQGGYTF,TGCGCCAGCAGTGGGCCACAAGGAGGCTACACCTTC